The 25 T cell receptor beta chains presented below share a single source sample, sequenced in a study of beta chain features in type 1 diabetes (dated by TCRdb to 2017 to 2018). The method behind the library was the immunoSEQ multiplex PCR assay. The High Capacity cDNA Reverse Transcription Kit was used to reverse transcribe all of the isolated RNA, meaning that expressed TCRB transcripts were what got sequenced. TCRdb carries this immuneACCESS record with in-frame sequences only. Its versions omit some clonotypes, under half of them owing to an unresolved V gene in the studies checked, with the rest unexplained. The sample data list about 320,000 clones, and about 14% of these were observed just once. Roughly 6.7% of the sample is held by the ten biggest clonotypes. The sequencing input was central memory CD4+ T cells from blood. The receptors were sampled from a man aged 25 to 45 in good health.

The table lists this clone with many counts. The rearrangement links TRBV4-1 to TRBJ1-3, with TRBD1 identical over 9 bases. Germline V gene data show CDR1 as MGHRA and CDR2 as YSYEKL. The trim removed 4 bases at V and 0 bases at J, leaving 7 bases unmatched. The CDR3 sequence is 17 residues long. For the CDR3, the DNA is TGCGCCAGCAGCCCCCCACAGGGGGCCGGCTCTGGAAACACCATATATTTT. Encoded protein: CASSPPQGAGSGNTIYF.

There are many counts of this clone. The V call is TRBV5-4, the J call TRBJ2-2; a weak D match, TRBD2 (5 bases). CDR3 length: 16 amino acids. V was pared by 1 base and J by 1 base, with 11 bases between. The germline V gene has CDR1 SGHNT and CDR2 YYREEE (reference sequence). The CDR3 coding sequence is TGTGCCAGCAGCTTGTCCCAGCGGATGAACACCGGGGAGCTGTTTTTT. The encoded protein is CASSLSQRMNTGELFF.

This chain joins TRBV2 and TRBJ1-2; TRBD1 agrees at 9 bases. The germline gives CDR1 SNHLY, CDR2 FYNNEI. This CDR3 comprises 14 residues. The V gene end was trimmed by 4 bases and the J gene end by 3 bases; junction bases not matched to a gene: 3. DNA of the CDR3: TGTGCCAGCAGTGGTGGGACAGGGTACTATGGCTACACCTTC. Translating it yields CASSGGTGYYGYTF.

This clone came up a few times. The rearrangement links TRBV4-3 to TRBJ2-1; D ambiguous. The germline V gene has CDR1 LGHNA and CDR2 YSLEER. This CDR3 is built from 15 residues. V lost 0 bases and J lost 1, with 7 bases in between. The CDR3 DNA is TGCGCCAGCAGCCAAGAGGAGAGATCCTACAATGAGCAGTTCTTC. The encoded protein is CASSQEERSYNEQFF.

This clone has just one count. In the same sample, other DNA sequences code for this CDR3. The rearrangement uses TRBV5-4 and TRBJ2-5, with D perhaps matching TRBD1 (5 bases). With 0 bases removed from V and 2 bases from J, the gap between germline ends came to 5 bases. CDR3 length: 13 amino acids. In germline, CDR1 is SGHNT, CDR2 YYREEE (reference sequence). The CDR3 DNA follows: TGTGCCAGCAGCTTGGAGGGGCAAGAGACCCAGTACTTC. This codes for CASSLEGQETQYF.

This clone was picked up a small number of times. The chain recombines TRBV7-2 with TRBJ2-1; 10 bases align to TRBD2. This CDR3 has 14 amino acids. Germline CDR1 and CDR2: SGHTA and FQGNSA. V dropped 2 bases and J dropped 7; count of bases not matched to a gene: 2. The CDR3 DNA reads as TGTGCCAGCAGCTTACTAGCGGGGGCGAATGAGCAGTTCTTC. Protein product: CASSLLAGANEQFF.

Worth noting for this clone: At one of its ends the junction is not consistent with the germline gene, which may arise from a read error. The chain has TRBV11-2 and TRBJ1-4; tentative D call: TRBD1 (5 bases). The CDR3 has 13 amino acids. Germline V gene lookup returns CDR1 SGHAT and CDR2 FQNNGV. CDR3 amino acids: CASSLDGKGDAAF. The CDR3 DNA follows: TGTGCCAGCAGCTTAGATGGGAAAGGGGACGCTGCTTTT.

This clone was seen a few times. V and J are TRBV13 and TRBJ1-2; D is unclear. This CDR3 spans 14 amino acids. From germline, CDR1 is PRHDT and CDR2 FYEKMQ (reference sequence). Trimming stripped 6 bases from V and 0 bases from J, with 11 bases between. The CDR3 region is CASSITLSNYGYTF. The CDR3 DNA reads TGTGCCAGCAGTATTACTCTCTCTAACTATGGCTACACCTTC.

This chain uses TRBV5-4 with TRBJ1-6; TRBD1 aligns across 9 bases. This CDR3 spans 15 amino acids. Germline CDR1 is SGHNT and CDR2 is YYREEE (reference sequence). Germline trimming cut 0 bases from V and 8 bases from J; bases unmatched to any gene: 3. The CDR3 loop is CASSLGTGADSPLHF. CDR3 coding DNA: TGTGCCAGCAGCTTGGGGACAGGGGCCGATTCACCCCTCCACTTT.

This clone was recorded a few times. The chain recombines TRBV19 with TRBJ2-2; tentatively, D is TRBD2 (6 bases). Germline CDR1 is LNHDA and CDR2 is SQIVND (reference sequence). V was cut by 8 bases and J by 6 bases, with 28 bases left in between. This CDR3 contains 18 residues. CDR3 residues: CASQSGLGGLGGAGELFF. CDR3 DNA sequence: TGTGCCAGTCAAAGCGGCCTTGGCGGACTCGGAGGGGCCGGGGAGCTGTTTTTT.

This clone came up a few times. The chain uses TRBV10-3 and TRBJ2-1; TRBD1 matches at 8 bases. This CDR3 spans 14 amino acids. The V gene's germline CDR1 is ENHRY and CDR2 SYGVKD. Trimming took 10 bases from V and 2 from J; bases not matched to a gene: 7. CDR3 in DNA: TGTGCCAGCAGGACGGGACAGGCCTACAATGAGCAGTTCTTC. Translated, it gives CASRTGQAYNEQFF.

This clone was seen a few times. V usage is TRBV4-3 and J usage is TRBJ2-1; the match to TRBD2 covers 9 bases. From germline, CDR1 is LGHNA and CDR2 YSLEER. V was pared by 5 bases and J by 15 bases, with 5 bases of the junction left unmatched. The CDR3 totals 11 residues. The CDR3 coding sequence is TGCGCCAGCAGCAGAGGACTAGCGTGGTTCTTC. Its protein is CASSRGLAWFF.

This clone was observed a few times. The V and J genes are TRBV28 and TRBJ2-4, with TRBD1 matching 10 bases. Per germline, CDR1 MDHEN and CDR2 SYDVKM. Trimming at V came to 5 bases and at J to 4 bases, leaving 2 bases not matched to a gene. The CDR3 spans 14 residues. DNA of the CDR3: TGTGCCAGCAGTGCGGGACAGGGGAAAAACATTCAGTACTTC. Translating it yields CASSAGQGKNIQYF.

The chain is built from TRBV7-9 and TRBJ2-1, with D perhaps TRBD2 (6 bases). CDR1 is SEHNR and CDR2 is FQNEAQ in the germline V gene (reference sequence). This CDR3 is 15 amino acids long. V shed 5 bases and J shed 7 bases, with 18 bases lying between them. The CDR3 coding sequence is TGTGCCAGCAGCCGCCCCGGAGGGGACCCTAATGAGCAGTTCTTC. It yields the protein CASSRPGGDPNEQFF.

V and J are TRBV9 and TRBJ2-3; 7 nucleotides line up with TRBD1. With 4 bases clipped from V and 1 base from J, the junction kept 6 bases outside the gene matches. Germline values: CDR1 SGDLS, CDR2 YYNGEE. CDR3 length: 15 amino acids. The DNA of the CDR3 is TGTGCCAGCAGCCTTACAGGGGCTCGCACAGATACGCAGTATTTT. Translation gives CASSLTGARTDTQYF.

The chain joins TRBV6-6 to TRBJ1-1, with D unresolved. Germline CDR1 reads MNHNY; CDR2 reads SVGAGI (reference sequence). The CDR3 totals 16 residues. The V end was cut by 0 bases, the J end by 4 bases, with 15 bases between. CDR3 amino acids: CASSYSTLVGPTEAFF. CDR3 coding DNA: TGTGCCAGCAGTTACTCGACCCTCGTCGGGCCCACTGAAGCTTTCTTT.

This clone came up a few times. The chain has TRBV7-6 and TRBJ2-7; 8 nucleotides agree with TRBD1. Germline lookup yields CDR1 SGHVS and CDR2 FNYEAQ. V lost 5 bases to trimming and J lost 1 base; unmatched junction nucleotides: 7. The CDR3 totals 15 residues. Written as DNA, the CDR3 is TGTGCCAGCAGCCCGGACAGGGTGGGGTCCTACGAGCAGTACTTC. It yields the protein CASSPDRVGSYEQYF. Complete variable domain (other parts from reference TRBV7-6 and TRBJ2-7): GAGVSQSPRYKVTKRGQDVALRCDPISGHVSLYWYRQALGQGPEFLTYFNYEAQQDKSGLPNDRFSAERPEGSISTLTIQRTEQRDSAMYRCASSPDRVGSYEQYFGPGTRLTVT.

This clone has just a few counts. The chain uses TRBV15 and TRBJ2-3; D not resolved. Trimming removed 0 bases at V and 6 bases at J, with 13 bases between. This CDR3 has 15 residues. Germline values: CDR1 LNHNV, CDR2 YYDKDF (reference sequence). CDR3: CATSRDLWGSDTQYF. The CDR3 DNA reads as TGTGCCACCAGCAGAGATCTCTGGGGATCGGATACGCAGTATTTT.

The chain employs TRBV6-1 and TRBJ1-5, with a weak D call TRBD1 (5 bases). There are 16 residues in the CDR3. V gave up 3 bases and J gave up 3 bases, with 15 bases separating them. Germline-derived CDR1 and CDR2 are MNHNS and SASEGT. The CDR3: CASSDRIGAYNQPQHF. The CDR3 DNA reads as TGTGCCAGCAGTGATCGAATCGGGGCCTACAATCAGCCCCAGCATTTT.

The chain carries TRBV19 and TRBJ1-5; weak D call: TRBD1 (5 bases). Trimming took 7 bases from V and 0 from J, leaving 16 bases between them. This CDR3 region has 16 residues. Germline V gene lookup returns CDR1 LNHDA and CDR2 SQIVND (reference sequence). In nucleotides, the CDR3 is TGTGCCAGTACGGCGGGGCGGGGGGGTAGCAATCAGCCCCAGCATTTT. This encodes CASTAGRGGSNQPQHF.

This clone has only a few counts. CDR3 in amino acids: CASSLVGGTSGNNEQFF. The DNA of the CDR3 is TGTGCCAGCAGCTTAGTAGGGGGGACTAGCGGCAACAATGAGCAGTTCTTC. J is TRBJ2-1 and V is TRBV7-8, with TRBD2 matching 11 bases. Germline assignment: CDR1 SGHVS and CDR2 FQNEAQ. The V gene end was trimmed by 1 base and the J gene end by 5 bases; junction bases not matched to a gene: 7. The CDR3 is made up of 17 amino acids.

This clone has a count of ten or more. The chain is built from TRBV14 and TRBJ2-3, with D hard to call. The CDR3 is made up of 15 amino acids. V gave up 1 base and J gave up 2 bases, with 10 bases separating them. The germline CDR1 and CDR2 sequences are SGHDN and FVKESK. DNA of the CDR3: TGTGCCAGCAGCCAAGCAAGAACTCACACAGATACGCAGTATTTT. Translating gives CASSQARTHTDTQYF.

In this sample, this clone turned up a few times. The V call is TRBV5-1, the J call TRBJ1-5; 8 nucleotides align to TRBD1. This CDR3 contains 15 residues. Trimming at V came to 1 base and at J to 7 bases, leaving 7 bases not matched to a gene. Germline-derived CDR1 and CDR2 are SGHRS and YFSETQ. The CDR3, as DNA: TGCGCCAGCAGCTTGAGACAGGGGCCAGGGCAGCCCCAGCATTTT. Encoded protein: CASSLRQGPGQPQHF.

The V and J genes are TRBV4-3 and TRBJ1-6, with a tentative D call TRBD1 (6 bases). Germline assignment: CDR1 LGHNA and CDR2 YSLEER. The CDR3 length is 16 residues. The germline V and J ends were trimmed by 1 base and 10 bases, with 17 bases remaining between them. The CDR3 DNA sequence: TGCGCCAGCAGCCAAGTGGGGGGCAGGGTGGGCTCACCCCTCCACTTT. This gives the protein CASSQVGGRVGSPLHF.

The chain has TRBV10-3 and TRBJ1-1; the D gene is possibly TRBD1 (5 bases). There are 15 residues in the CDR3. The germline CDR1 and CDR2 sequences are ENHRY and SYGVKD. Trimming removed 5 bases from V and 0 bases from J, with 13 bases in between. Here the CDR3 DNA reads TGTGCCATCAGTCCCCAGGGTCTGATGAACACTGAAGCTTTCTTT. It yields the protein CAISPQGLMNTEAFF.